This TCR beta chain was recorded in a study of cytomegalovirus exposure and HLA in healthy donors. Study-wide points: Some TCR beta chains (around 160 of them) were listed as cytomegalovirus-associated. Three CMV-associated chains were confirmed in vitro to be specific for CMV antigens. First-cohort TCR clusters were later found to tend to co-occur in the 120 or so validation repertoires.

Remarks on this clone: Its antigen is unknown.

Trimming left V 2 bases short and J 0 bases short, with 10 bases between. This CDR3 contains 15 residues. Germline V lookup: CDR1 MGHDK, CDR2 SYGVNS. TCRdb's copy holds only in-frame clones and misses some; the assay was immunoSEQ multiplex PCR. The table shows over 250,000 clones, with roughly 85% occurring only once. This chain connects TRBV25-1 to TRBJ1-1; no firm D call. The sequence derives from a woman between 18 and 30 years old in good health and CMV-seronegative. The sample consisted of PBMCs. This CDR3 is CASSETQAVNTEAFF. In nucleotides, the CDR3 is TGTGCCAGCAGTGAAACTCAAGCCGTGAACACTGAAGCTTTCTTT.